These 28 T cell receptor beta chains originate from one sample sequenced in a study of blood T cell repertoires in COVID-19. Repertoires were generated with immunoSEQ multiplex PCR, while TCRdb's copy carries only in-frame clones and drops some. The sample holds approximately 240,000 clones; 70% to 90% are singletons and the top ten take 12%. The sequenced material came from peripheral blood. These receptors all come from a woman aged 18-35 years who had recovered from COVID-19.

This clone turned up a few times. V and J are TRBV18 and TRBJ1-1; a possible D gene is TRBD1 (5 bases). The CDR3 totals 13 residues. Germline CDR1 and CDR2: KGHSH and LQKENI. V was clipped by 0 bases and J by 8 bases, with 10 bases between them. The CDR3 DNA is TGTGCCAGCTCACCACCGGGGAGGGGAGAAGCTTTCTTT. It yields the protein CASSPPGRGEAFF.

The chain's CDR3 is CASSLGQGDDGYTF. CDR3 nucleotides: TGTGCCAGCAGCCTTGGACAGGGAGACGATGGCTACACCTTC. The rearrangement uses TRBV14 and TRBJ1-2; 8 bases map to TRBD1. Germline trimming cut 4 bases from V and 6 bases from J; bases unmatched to any gene: 7. The CDR3 is 14 amino acids. In germline, CDR1 is SGHDN, CDR2 FVKESK.

This clone was observed a few times. The CDR3 DNA reads as TGTGCCAGCAGCCCCGACTTACCCTCTGGAAACACCATATATTTT. This sequence encodes CASSPDLPSGNTIYF. The chain links TRBV4-2 to TRBJ1-3; unclear D gene. The germline CDR1 and CDR2 sequences are LGHNA and YNFKEQ. This CDR3 spans 15 amino acids. V was pared by 4 bases and J by 0 bases, with 10 bases between.

The rearrangement links TRBV13 to TRBJ2-3; 12 bases agree with TRBD2. The length of the CDR3 is 19 residues. Trimming cost V 5 bases and J 2 bases; bases outside gene matches: 14. CDR1 and CDR2 from the germline V gene are PRHDT and FYEKMQ (reference sequence). The CDR3 DNA reads TGTGCCAGCAGCGGACATCCGGGACTAGCGGGTTCAACCACAGATACGCAGTATTTT. This codes for CASSGHPGLAGSTTDTQYF.

V usage is TRBV19 and J usage is TRBJ2-1, with D perhaps TRBD1 (7 bases). V was pared by 5 bases and J by 5 bases, with 13 bases between. Germline V CDR1 and CDR2: LNHDA, SQIVND (reference sequence). The CDR3 contains 14 residues. The CDR3 protein is CASSAGQRNNEQFF. Here the CDR3 DNA reads TGTGCCAGTAGTGCGGGACAGAGAAACAATGAGCAGTTCTTC. Full variable domain (remainder filled in from reference TRBV19 and TRBJ2-1): DGGITQSPKYLFRKEGQNVTLSCEQNLNHDAMYWYRQDPGQGLRLIYYSQIVNDFQKGDIAEGYSVSREKKESFPLTVTSAQKNPTAFYLCASSAGQRNNEQFFGPGTRLTVL.

The chain uses TRBV10-3 and TRBJ2-3, with TRBD2 matching over 7 bases. This CDR3 is built from 14 residues. The V gene's germline CDR1 is ENHRY and CDR2 SYGVKD. J was trimmed by 2 bases and V by 7 bases; bases with no gene match: 6. The chain's CDR3 is CAITPAGNTDTQYF. Written as DNA, the CDR3 is TGTGCCATCACCCCAGCGGGAAACACAGATACGCAGTATTTT.

The V gene is TRBV5-5, the J gene TRBJ1-1, with no clear D. V lost 2 bases to trimming and J lost 0 bases, with 8 bases between them. The germline V gene encodes CDR1 SGHKS and CDR2 YYEKEE (reference sequence). This CDR3 contains 14 residues. CDR3 in DNA: TGTGCCAGCAGCTTTGATCCGGTGAACACTGAAGCTTTCTTT. This translates into CASSFDPVNTEAFF.

The J gene is TRBJ1-2, the V gene TRBV19; perhaps TRBD1 as D (6 bases). Germline lookup yields CDR1 LNHDA and CDR2 SQIVND (reference sequence). The ends were cut back, 6 bases at V and 7 bases at J, with 15 bases in the middle. This CDR3 region has 13 residues. The CDR3 region has the DNA TGTGCCAGTAGCGGAACAGGGAGTAGTGGCTACACCTTC. Translated, it gives CASSGTGSSGYTF.

The chain couples TRBV2 to TRBJ2-1; D ambiguous. CDR1 and CDR2 from the germline V gene are SNHLY and FYNNEI. The CDR3 contains 10 residues. Trimming pared 0 bases from V and 15 bases from J, leaving 6 bases between. The CDR3 sequence is CASSEATGFF. CDR3 bases: TGTGCCAGCAGTGAAGCTACCGGGTTCTTC.

The V and J genes are TRBV6-6 and TRBJ2-7; D is uncertain. Per germline, CDR1 MNHNY and CDR2 SVGAGI (reference sequence). The CDR3 totals 11 residues. Trimming cost V 6 bases and J 2 bases, with 5 bases left between them. CDR3: CASSPAYEQYF. DNA for the CDR3: TGTGCCAGCAGCCCGGCCTACGAGCAGTACTTC.

This clone was seen only once. V and J are TRBV4-1 and TRBJ2-7, with 8 nucleotides matching TRBD1. CDR1 is MGHRA, CDR2 YSYEKL, per germline. V lost 2 bases and J lost 3; bases outside the gene matches: 9. The CDR3 is 16 residues long. In DNA, the CDR3 is TGCGCCAGCAGCCAACCCAAGGGACAGGCCAACTACGAGCAGTACTTC. This codes for CASSQPKGQANYEQYF.

This clone turned up a few times. The rearrangement joins TRBV6-4 to TRBJ2-6, with D perhaps matching TRBD2 (5 bases). This CDR3 region has 18 residues. V was clipped by 6 bases and J by 1 base, with 19 bases between them. Germline V gene lookup returns CDR1 MRHNA and CDR2 SNTAGT. CDR3 nucleotide sequence: TGTGCCAGCAGGCTCTCGGAAGGGCCGGGGTCTGGGGCCAACGTCCTGACTTTC. Its protein product is CASRLSEGPGSGANVLTF.

The chain is built from TRBV6-5 and TRBJ1-1, with D unresolved. CDR3 length equals 13 residues. V lost 4 bases to trimming and J lost 1 base, with 7 bases between them. Per the germline V gene, CDR1 is MNHEY and CDR2 is SVGAGI. The DNA of the CDR3 is TGTGCCAGCAGTTTTACAAGGAACACTGAAGCTTTCTTT. Protein sequence: CASSFTRNTEAFF.

The genes are TRBV25-1 and TRBJ2-3, with D unclear. In germline, CDR1 is MGHDK, CDR2 SYGVNS. The CDR3 length is 15 residues. With 3 bases removed from V and 2 bases from J, the gap between germline ends came to 12 bases. CDR3 bases: TGTGCCAGCAGTGACACTACCAGAAACACAGATACGCAGTATTTT. Translating it yields CASSDTTRNTDTQYF.

The V and J genes are TRBV29-1 and TRBJ2-1, with 7 bases lining up with TRBD1. The CDR3 is 12 amino acids. Losses at the gene ends were 6 bases for V and 4 bases for J; bases not matched to a gene: 3. Germline V CDR1 and CDR2: SQVTM, ANQGSEA. The CDR3: CSVGQTYNEQFF. Written as DNA, the CDR3 is TGCAGCGTGGGACAGACATACAATGAGCAGTTCTTC.

This rearrangement joins TRBV7-2 to TRBJ2-5, with a possible D match to TRBD1 (6 bases). The CDR3 sequence is 15 residues long. The V gene lost 5 bases and the J gene lost 1 base, with 14 bases spanning the gap. Germline CDR1 SGHTA, CDR2 FQGNSA. CDR3 sequence: CASSPRTELQETQYF. CDR3 coding DNA: TGTGCCAGCAGCCCCCGGACAGAACTCCAAGAGACCCAGTACTTC. The full variable domain, in which reference TRBV7-2 and TRBJ2-5 provide the parts outside the CDR3, is GAGVSQSPSNKVTEKGKDVELRCDPISGHTALYWYRQSLGQGLEFLIYFQGNSAPDKSGLPSDRFSAERTGGSVSTLTIQRTQQEDSAVYLCASSPRTELQETQYFGPGTRLLVL.

V is TRBV7-9 and J is TRBJ2-5; a weak D match, TRBD1 (6 bases). V dropped 3 bases and J dropped 3 bases, with 23 bases sitting between them. CDR3 length: 18 amino acids. Germline values: CDR1 SEHNR, CDR2 FQNEAQ (reference sequence). CDR3 loop: CASSFTRNRENREETQYF. The CDR3 DNA sequence: TGTGCCAGCAGCTTTACACGGAACAGGGAGAACCGAGAAGAGACCCAGTACTTC. Using reference TRBV7-9 and TRBJ2-5 for the parts outside the CDR3, the full variable domain is DTGVSQNPRHKITKRGQNVTFRCDPISEHNRLYWYRQTLGQGPEFLTYFQNEAQLEKSRLLSDRFSAERPKGSFSTLEIQRTEQGDSAMYLCASSFTRNRENREETQYFGPGTRLLVL.

This clone has just a few counts. The V and J genes are TRBV13 and TRBJ2-7; 10 nucleotides line up with TRBD1. The CDR3 length is 16 residues. Per germline, CDR1 PRHDT and CDR2 FYEKMQ (reference sequence). Trimming at V came to 4 bases and at J to 5 bases, leaving 11 bases not matched to a gene. CDR3 DNA: TGTGCCAGCAGCTCGCTGCTCCGGGACAGGGGCCACGAGCAGTACTTC. Protein sequence: CASSSLLRDRGHEQYF.

V usage is TRBV30 and J usage is TRBJ2-3; tentatively, D is TRBD1 (6 bases). The V end was cut by 0 bases, the J end by 7 bases, with 11 bases between. CDR1 is GTSNPN, CDR2 SVGIG, per germline (reference sequence). The CDR3 is 13 residues long. Here the CDR3 DNA reads TGTGCCTGGAGTGTAGGGGACACCAATACGCAGTATTTT. Its translation is CAWSVGDTNTQYF.

The genes are TRBV6-1 and TRBJ2-7; D unclear. From germline, CDR1 is MNHNS and CDR2 SASEGT. The CDR3 extends over 12 amino acids. Trimming stripped 1 base from V and 6 bases from J, with 7 bases between. CDR3 bases: TGTGCCAGCAGTGAAGTAGTCTCCGAGCAGTACTTC. Protein: CASSEVVSEQYF.

The chain recombines TRBV29-1 with TRBJ2-2; the D gene is possibly TRBD1 (6 bases). Germline lookup yields CDR1 SQVTM and CDR2 ANQGSEA. The ends were cut back, 3 bases at V and 3 bases at J, with 14 bases in the middle. The CDR3 has 15 residues. Here the CDR3 DNA reads TGCAGCGTTGATCCCAGGGGCGGTGACACCGGGGAGCTGTTTTTT. It encodes CSVDPRGGDTGELFF.

The chain uses TRBV6-2 or TRBV6-3 and TRBJ2-7; D might be TRBD1 (6 bases). The CDR3 runs to 16 residues. The germline V gene encodes CDR1 MNHEY and CDR2 SVGEGT. The ends were cut back, 5 bases at V and 0 bases at J, with 17 bases in the middle. The CDR3 nucleotides are TGTGCCAGCAGTAAACCCCGGGACACATACTCCTACGAGCAGTACTTC. This translates into CASSKPRDTYSYEQYF.

This CDR3 is CASSIQGVEDIWETQYF. CDR3 nucleotide sequence: TGTGCCAGTAGTATCCAAGGTGTAGAGGATATCTGGGAGACCCAGTACTTC. The chain employs TRBV19 and TRBJ2-5, with no clear D. Germline V gene sequence: CDR1 LNHDA, CDR2 SQIVND (reference sequence). CDR3 length: 17 residues. V was pared by 3 bases and J by 5 bases, with 22 bases between.

V gene TRBV7-9 combines with J gene TRBJ2-5, with D perhaps matching TRBD1 (6 bases). Germline V gives CDR1 SEHNR, CDR2 FQNEAQ (reference sequence). Trimming cost V 5 bases and J 4 bases, with 14 bases left between them. The CDR3 consists of 14 residues. CDR3 nucleotides: TGTGCCAGCAGCCCACCCTCAGGGGCAGAGACCCAGTACTTC. Its protein is CASSPPSGAETQYF.

In its sample, this clone was seen once. Written as DNA, the CDR3 is TGTGCCACCAGCAATATTCCCCCGGGGACAACTAGCACAGATACGCAGTATTTT. It codes for CATSNIPPGTTSTDTQYF. The chain recombines TRBV15 with TRBJ2-3; TRBD1 might be the D (6 bases). Per the germline V gene, CDR1 is LNHNV and CDR2 is YYDKDF (reference sequence). V lost 4 bases, J lost 0 bases, and 20 bases lay in between. This CDR3 comprises 18 residues.

The chain couples TRBV24-1 to TRBJ1-1, with 8 nucleotides matching TRBD1. Germline CDR1 and CDR2: KGHDR and SFDVKD. V shed 7 bases, J shed 1 base, and the junction held 1 base outside the gene matches. This CDR3 spans 13 amino acids. The CDR3 nucleotides are TGTGCCACCAGAGACAGGGGGAACACTGAAGCTTTCTTT. Translating it yields CATRDRGNTEAFF.

The chain uses TRBV29-1 and TRBJ1-5; D perhaps matches TRBD1 (6 bases). The CDR3 contains 14 residues. Germline CDR1 reads SQVTM; CDR2 reads ANQGSEA. Trimming took off 4 bases at V and 7 bases at J, with 17 bases between the two ends. The CDR3 DNA reads as TGCAGCGTTGGCGACGGCAGGGGCGTGCAGCCCCAGCATTTT. Protein: CSVGDGRGVQPQHF.

This clone was found a few times. The chain links TRBV18 to TRBJ1-2; D uncertain. With 6 bases removed from V and 4 bases from J, the gap between germline ends came to 12 bases. In germline, CDR1 is KGHSH, CDR2 LQKENI. The CDR3 covers 13 residues. In nucleotides, the CDR3 is TGTGCCAGCTCCCCTGACGCAGGCTATGGCTACACCTTC. This gives the protein CASSPDAGYGYTF.